These T cell receptor beta chains were read from a single sample in a study of T cell responses to AZD1222 COVID-19 vaccine. Measured with immunoSEQ multiplex PCR; TCRdb has only the in-frame clones, and not every one. The sample yields about 110,000 clones, around 87% seen once. The material was peripheral blood, obtained 28 days after the second AZD1222 dose. These receptors all stem from an adult who received the AZD1222 COVID-19 vaccine. Each CDR3 is given with its conserved first and last residue. Each record gives: CDR3 length, V gene, J gene, D gene, clone size, CDR3 DNA, CDR3 protein. The D gene is left open where the match is weak. Some rows mark clone size as missing; the rest say once, few, many or name a class of expanded clone.

length: 15
V: TRBV7-6
J: TRBJ1-1
D: -
size: -
DNA: TGTGCCAGCAGCTGGGTTAATAGGGCAGACACTGAAGCTTTCTTT
CDR3: CASSWVNRADTEAFF

length: 11
V: TRBV28
J: TRBJ2-1
D: -
size: -
DNA: TGTGCCAGCAGTCTTCAGCGGGAGCAGTTCTTC
CDR3: CASSLQREQFF

length: 13
V: TRBV19
J: TRBJ2-1
D: -
size: once
DNA: TGTGCCACCTCAGGTACAACCTACAATGAGCAGTTCTTC
CDR3: CATSGTTYNEQFF

length: 15
V: TRBV16
J: TRBJ1-2
D: TRBD1
size: -
DNA: TGTGCCAGCAGCCAATGGGGACAGTCGGGCGGCGGCTACACCTTC
CDR3: CASSQWGQSGGGYTF

length: 14
V: TRBV6-5
J: TRBJ1-2
D: TRBD1
size: -
DNA: TGTGCCAGCGGGGACAGGGATGGATACTATGGCTACACCTTC
CDR3: CASGDRDGYYGYTF

length: 21
V: TRBV6-2/TRBV6-3
J: TRBJ2-4
D: TRBD2
size: -
DNA: TGTGCCAGCAGTTACTCGCGACTAGCGGGGGCCGATCCTCTAGCCAAAAACATTCAGTACTTC
CDR3: CASSYSRLAGADPLAKNIQYF

length: 12
V: TRBV6-5
J: TRBJ2-2
D: -
size: few
DNA: TGTGCCAGCAGTATTTTCACCGGGGAGCTGTTTTTT
CDR3: CASSIFTGELFF

length: 15
V: TRBV4-3
J: TRBJ2-2
D: -
size: once
DNA: TGCGCCAGCAGCCAGCCGGGTATGTCCCCCGGGGAGCTGTTTTTT
CDR3: CASSQPGMSPGELFF

length: 15
V: TRBV19
J: TRBJ1-3
D: -
size: -
DNA: TGTGCCAGTAGTCTCCATGTCATCCCTGGAAACACCATATATTTT
CDR3: CASSLHVIPGNTIYF

length: 12
V: TRBV30
J: TRBJ2-7
D: TRBD1
size: -
DNA: TGTGCCTGGAAGGGACAGACCTACGAGCAGTACTTC
CDR3: CAWKGQTYEQYF

length: 12
V: TRBV14
J: TRBJ2-4
D: -
size: once
DNA: TGTGCCAGCAGCCAACAGGGGAACATTCAGTACTTC
CDR3: CASSQQGNIQYF

length: 13
V: TRBV2
J: TRBJ2-3
D: -
size: -
DNA: TGTGCCAGCAGTTTAACAGGAACAGATACGCAGTATTTT
CDR3: CASSLTGTDTQYF

length: 14
V: TRBV5-1
J: TRBJ1-1
D: TRBD1
size: -
DNA: TGCGCCAGCAGCTTGGGGACAGGGGGCACTGAAGCTTTCTTT
CDR3: CASSLGTGGTEAFF

length: 18
V: TRBV5-4
J: TRBJ1-2
D: TRBD1
size: few
DNA: TGTGCCAGCAGCCCGGGGGGAACAGGGGGATTTGTAGACTATGGCTACACCTTC
CDR3: CASSPGGTGGFVDYGYTF

length: 16
V: TRBV19
J: TRBJ2-7
D: -
size: -
DNA: TGTGCCAGTAGTATAGAGTTGAGATACAACCCCTACGAGCAGTACTTC
CDR3: CASSIELRYNPYEQYF

length: 16
V: TRBV7-3
J: TRBJ1-1
D: -
size: -
DNA: TGTGCCAGCAGCTTAACTGAGAGGGGTGTATTGACTGAAGCTTTCTTT
CDR3: CASSLTERGVLTEAFF

length: 14
V: TRBV25-1
J: TRBJ2-1
D: -
size: -
DNA: TGTGCCAGCAGTGACCCCCTGGGACCTAATGAGCAGTTCTTC
CDR3: CASSDPLGPNEQFF

length: 16
V: TRBV7-2
J: TRBJ2-1
D: TRBD2
size: few
DNA: TGTGCCAGCAGCTTACCCGGGACTAGCGGGAGGAATGAGCAGTTCTTC
CDR3: CASSLPGTSGRNEQFF

length: 14
V: TRBV30
J: TRBJ1-5
D: -
size: -
DNA: TGTGCCTGGAGTGTTGAGTATAGCAATCAGCCCCAGCATTTT
CDR3: CAWSVEYSNQPQHF

length: 15
V: TRBV7-2
J: TRBJ1-2
D: -
size: -
DNA: TGTGCCAGCAGCGCGTATAATGGAATAAACTATGGCTACACCTTC
CDR3: CASSAYNGINYGYTF

length: 15
V: TRBV15
J: TRBJ1-2
D: -
size: -
DNA: TGTGCCACCAGCAGGGGGAGGGAAGCCCACTATGGCTACACCTTC
CDR3: CATSRGREAHYGYTF

length: 15
V: TRBV7-9
J: TRBJ1-1
D: TRBD1
size: -
DNA: TGTGCCAGCAGCCCTCGGGACAGCCGGGGCACTGAAGCTTTCTTT
CDR3: CASSPRDSRGTEAFF

length: 18
V: TRBV4-3
J: TRBJ2-2
D: TRBD2
size: -
DNA: TGCGCCAGCAGCCAAGATGTTGCGGGGGGGCCGAGGACCGGGGAGCTGTTTTTT
CDR3: CASSQDVAGGPRTGELFF

length: 14
V: TRBV3-1/TRBV3-2
J: TRBJ2-7
D: -
size: -
DNA: TGTGCCAGCAGCCAAGCCGGGGGCCCCTACGAGCAGTACTTC
CDR3: CASSQAGGPYEQYF

length: 12
V: TRBV7-2
J: TRBJ1-2
D: -
size: -
DNA: TGTGCCAGCAGCTTAGCGTGGGGTGGCTACACCTTC
CDR3: CASSLAWGGYTF

length: 15
V: TRBV4-2
J: TRBJ1-5
D: -
size: -
DNA: TGTGCCAGCAGCCAAGGGGGGGAGGGGCGGCAGCCCCAGCATTTT
CDR3: CASSQGGEGRQPQHF

length: 16
V: TRBV19
J: TRBJ1-5
D: -
size: -
DNA: TGTGCCAGTACCGATGGATGGCGGATTAGCAATCAGCCCCAGCATTTT
CDR3: CASTDGWRISNQPQHF

length: 14
V: TRBV7-6
J: TRBJ2-1
D: -
size: -
DNA: TGTGCCAGCAGGGGCCGAGAGTTTTACAATGAGCAGTTCTTC
CDR3: CASRGREFYNEQFF

length: 15
V: TRBV5-8
J: TRBJ2-7
D: TRBD1
size: -
DNA: TGTGCCAGCAGCGACGGGACAGGATCCTTCTACGAGCAGTACTTC
CDR3: CASSDGTGSFYEQYF

length: 17
V: TRBV6-2/TRBV6-3
J: TRBJ2-1
D: TRBD1
size: -
DNA: TGTGCCAGCAGTTACCCCGTTGGGACAGGGATTGACAATGAGCAGTTCTTC
CDR3: CASSYPVGTGIDNEQFF

length: 14
V: TRBV6-6
J: TRBJ1-6
D: -
size: once
DNA: TGTGCCAGCAGTTACTTCGGGTATAATTCACCCCTCCACTTT
CDR3: CASSYFGYNSPLHF